Below, one T cell receptor beta chain is given with its context. The target antigen is unknown. The method was immunoSEQ multiplex PCR; TCRdb's version includes in-frame clones alone and lacks a portion of them. The data contain around 120,000 clones, 85% to 90% of them seen just once; the ten biggest clones take up 6% to 8%. This sample is drawn from a study of T cell responses to AZD1222 COVID-19 vaccine. Study-wide points: Dominant CD4 TCR responses targeted spike regions 160-218 and 743-854. White British donors predominated, females outnumbered males, and clonal diversity was possibly underestimated.

Germline CDR1 is LNHNV and CDR2 is YYDKDF (reference sequence). V was pared by 1 base and J by 6 bases, with 16 bases of the junction left unmatched. The CDR3 runs 19 residues. Timing groups of about 4 and about 12 weeks for second doses were pooled. The V gene is TRBV15, the J gene TRBJ1-5; 9 bases are shared with TRBD1. This specimen consisted of peripheral blood, obtained 28 days after the second AZD1222 dose. The sequence was obtained from an adult who received the AZD1222 COVID-19 vaccine. The CDR3 DNA follows: TGTGCCACCAGCAGAGTGGGGACAGGGTTCTTTTACGAAGGTCAGCCCCAGCATTTT. Amino acids: CATSRVGTGFFYEGQPQHF.